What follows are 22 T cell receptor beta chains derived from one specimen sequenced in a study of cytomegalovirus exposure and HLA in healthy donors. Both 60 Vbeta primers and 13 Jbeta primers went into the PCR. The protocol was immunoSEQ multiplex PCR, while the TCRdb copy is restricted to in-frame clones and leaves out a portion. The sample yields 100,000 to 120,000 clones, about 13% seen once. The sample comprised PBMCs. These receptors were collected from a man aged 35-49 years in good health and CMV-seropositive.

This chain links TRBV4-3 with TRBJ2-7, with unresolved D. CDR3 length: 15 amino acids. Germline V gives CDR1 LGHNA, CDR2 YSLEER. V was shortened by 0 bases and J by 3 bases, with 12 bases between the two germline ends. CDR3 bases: TGCGCCAGCAGCCAAGACTGGCCAGGCTTCTACGAGCAGTACTTC. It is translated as CASSQDWPGFYEQYF.

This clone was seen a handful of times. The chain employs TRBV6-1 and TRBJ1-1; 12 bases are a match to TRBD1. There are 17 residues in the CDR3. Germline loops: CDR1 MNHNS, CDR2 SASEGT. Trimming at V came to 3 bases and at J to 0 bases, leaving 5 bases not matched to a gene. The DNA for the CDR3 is TGTGCCAGCAGTGAGCCGGGACAGGGGGCAATGAACACTGAAGCTTTCTTT. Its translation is CASSEPGQGAMNTEAFF.

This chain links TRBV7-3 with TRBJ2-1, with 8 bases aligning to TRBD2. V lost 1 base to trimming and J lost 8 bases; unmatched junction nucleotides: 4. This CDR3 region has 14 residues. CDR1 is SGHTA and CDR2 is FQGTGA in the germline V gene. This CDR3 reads CASSLNGRGDEQFF. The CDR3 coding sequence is TGTGCCAGCAGCTTAAACGGGAGGGGGGATGAGCAGTTCTTC.

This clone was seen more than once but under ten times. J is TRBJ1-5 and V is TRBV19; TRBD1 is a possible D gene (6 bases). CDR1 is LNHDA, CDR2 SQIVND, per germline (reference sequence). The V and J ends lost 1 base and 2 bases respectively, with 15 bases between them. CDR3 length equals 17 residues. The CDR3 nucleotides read TGTGCCAGTAGTATAGGTGCAGGGGTCGTCGGCAATCAGCCCCAGCATTTT. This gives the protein CASSIGAGVVGNQPQHF.

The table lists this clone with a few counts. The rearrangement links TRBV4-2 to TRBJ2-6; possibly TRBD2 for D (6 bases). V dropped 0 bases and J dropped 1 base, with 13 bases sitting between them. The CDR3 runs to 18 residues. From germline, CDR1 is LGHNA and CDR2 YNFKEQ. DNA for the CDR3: TGTGCCAGCAGCCAAGAAGGGGTGGCGGGGTCTGGGGCCAACGTCCTGACTTTC. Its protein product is CASSQEGVAGSGANVLTF.

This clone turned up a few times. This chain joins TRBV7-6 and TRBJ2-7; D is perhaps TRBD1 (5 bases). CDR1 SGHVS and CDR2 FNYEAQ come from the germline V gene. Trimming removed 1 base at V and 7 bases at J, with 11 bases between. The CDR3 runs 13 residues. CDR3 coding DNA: TGTGCCAGCAGCTTAGTGACTTCAGGGGAGCAGTACTTC. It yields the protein CASSLVTSGEQYF.

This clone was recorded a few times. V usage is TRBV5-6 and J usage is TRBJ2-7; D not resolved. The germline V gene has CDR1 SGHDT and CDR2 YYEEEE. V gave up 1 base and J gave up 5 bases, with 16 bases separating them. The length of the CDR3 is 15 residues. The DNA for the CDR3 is TGTGCCAGCAGCTTGCGCGGATCCTCCCAGAACGAGCAGTACTTC. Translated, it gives CASSLRGSSQNEQYF. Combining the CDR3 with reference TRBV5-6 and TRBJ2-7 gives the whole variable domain DAGVTQSPTHLIKTRGQQVTLRCSPKSGHDTVSWYQQALGQGPQFIFQYYEEEERQRGNFPDRFSGHQFPNYSSELNVNALLLGDSALYLCASSLRGSSQNEQYFGPGTRLTVT.

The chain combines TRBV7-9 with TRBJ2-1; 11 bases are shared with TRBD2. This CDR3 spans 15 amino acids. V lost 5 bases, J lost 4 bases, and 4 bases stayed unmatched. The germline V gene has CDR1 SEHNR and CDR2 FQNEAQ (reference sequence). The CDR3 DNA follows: TGTGCCAGCAGCCCGACTAGCGGGACTTACAATGAGCAGTTCTTC. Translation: CASSPTSGTYNEQFF. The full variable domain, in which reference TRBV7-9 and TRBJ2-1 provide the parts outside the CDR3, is DTGVSQNPRHKITKRGQNVTFRCDPISEHNRLYWYRQTLGQGPEFLTYFQNEAQLEKSRLLSDRFSAERPKGSFSTLEIQRTEQGDSAMYLCASSPTSGTYNEQFFGPGTRLTVL.

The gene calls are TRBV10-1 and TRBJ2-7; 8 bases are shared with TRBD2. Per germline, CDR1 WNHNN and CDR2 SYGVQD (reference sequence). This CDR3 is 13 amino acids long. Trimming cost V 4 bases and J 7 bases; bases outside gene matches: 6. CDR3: CASSVSGTSEQYF. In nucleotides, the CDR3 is TGCGCCAGCAGTGTTAGCGGGACAAGTGAGCAGTACTTC.

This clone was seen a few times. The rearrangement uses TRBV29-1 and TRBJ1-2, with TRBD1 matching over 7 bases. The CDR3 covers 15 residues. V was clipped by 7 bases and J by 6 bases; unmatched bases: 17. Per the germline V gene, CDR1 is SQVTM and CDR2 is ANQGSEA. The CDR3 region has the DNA TGCAGCGGCCTCCTGGGGGGTGTGACAGGGAATGGCTACACCTTC. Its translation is CSGLLGGVTGNGYTF.

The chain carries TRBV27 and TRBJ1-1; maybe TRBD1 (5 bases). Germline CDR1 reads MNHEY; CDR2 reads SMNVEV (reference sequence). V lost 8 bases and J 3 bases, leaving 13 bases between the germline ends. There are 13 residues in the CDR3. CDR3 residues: CASRGNTYTEAFF. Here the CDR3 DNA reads TGTGCCAGCCGGGGGAACACATACACTGAAGCTTTCTTT.

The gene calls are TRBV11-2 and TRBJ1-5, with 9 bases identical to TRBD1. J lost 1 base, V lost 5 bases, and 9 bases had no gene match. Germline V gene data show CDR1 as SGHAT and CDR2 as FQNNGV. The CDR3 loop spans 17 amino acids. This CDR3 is CASSPGQGGGSNQPQHF. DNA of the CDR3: TGTGCCAGCAGCCCGGGACAGGGTGGAGGGAGCAATCAGCCCCAGCATTTT. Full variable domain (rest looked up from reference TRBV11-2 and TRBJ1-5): EAGVAQSPRYKIIEKRQSVAFWCNPISGHATLYWYQQILGQGPKLLIQFQNNGVVDDSQLPKDRFSAERLKGVDSTLKIQPAKLEDSAVYLCASSPGQGGGSNQPQHFGDGTRLSIL.

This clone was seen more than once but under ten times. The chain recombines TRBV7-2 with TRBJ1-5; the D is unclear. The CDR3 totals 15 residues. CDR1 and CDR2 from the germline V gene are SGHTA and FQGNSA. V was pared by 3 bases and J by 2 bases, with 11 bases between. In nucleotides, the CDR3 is TGTGCCAGCAGCTTGGGTTCCGCGGGCAATCAGCCCCAGCATTTT. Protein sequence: CASSLGSAGNQPQHF.

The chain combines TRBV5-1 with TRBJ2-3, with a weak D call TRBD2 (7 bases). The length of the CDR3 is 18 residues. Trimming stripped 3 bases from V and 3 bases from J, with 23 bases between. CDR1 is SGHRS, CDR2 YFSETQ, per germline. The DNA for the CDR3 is TGCGCCAGCAGCTCGTGGTGGGGGGGCAAAGGAACTACAGATACGCAGTATTTT. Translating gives CASSSWWGGKGTTDTQYF.

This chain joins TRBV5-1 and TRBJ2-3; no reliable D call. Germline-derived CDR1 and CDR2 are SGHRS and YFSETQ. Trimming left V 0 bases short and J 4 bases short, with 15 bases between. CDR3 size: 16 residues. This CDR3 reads CASSLVARSVADTQYF. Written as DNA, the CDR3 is TGCGCCAGCAGCTTGGTAGCCCGGTCTGTCGCAGATACGCAGTATTTT.

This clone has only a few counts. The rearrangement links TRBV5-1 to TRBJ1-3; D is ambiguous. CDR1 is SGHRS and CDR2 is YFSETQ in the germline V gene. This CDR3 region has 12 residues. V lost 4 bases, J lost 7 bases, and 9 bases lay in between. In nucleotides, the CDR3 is TGCGCCAGCAGCCCCGATGCGAACACCATATATTTT. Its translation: CASSPDANTIYF. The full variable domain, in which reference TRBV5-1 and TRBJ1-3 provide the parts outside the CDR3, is KAGVTQTPRYLIKTRGQQVTLSCSPISGHRSVSWYQQTPGQGLQFLFEYFSETQRNKGNFPGRFSGRQFSNSRSEMNVSTLELGDSALYLCASSPDANTIYFGEGSWLTVV.

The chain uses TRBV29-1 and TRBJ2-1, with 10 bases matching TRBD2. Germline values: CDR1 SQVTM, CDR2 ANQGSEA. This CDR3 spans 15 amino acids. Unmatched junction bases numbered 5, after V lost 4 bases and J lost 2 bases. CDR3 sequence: CSVGTSGYPYNEQFF. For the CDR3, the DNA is TGCAGCGTTGGGACTAGCGGTTACCCCTACAATGAGCAGTTCTTC.

The CDR3 sequence: CASSTGTGNTYEQYF. In nucleotides, the CDR3 is TGTGCCAGCTCAACCGGGACAGGGAATACCTACGAGCAGTACTTC. This chain connects TRBV5-4 to TRBJ2-7; 9 bases are shared with TRBD1. The CDR3 is 15 amino acids. Germline V gene data show CDR1 as SGHNT and CDR2 as YYREEE (reference sequence). The ends lost 7 bases at V and 2 bases at J; junction bases unmatched: 10.

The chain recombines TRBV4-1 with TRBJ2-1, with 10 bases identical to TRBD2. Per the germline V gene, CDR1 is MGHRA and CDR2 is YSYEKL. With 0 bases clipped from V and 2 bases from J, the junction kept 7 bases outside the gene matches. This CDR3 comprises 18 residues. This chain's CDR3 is CASSQDFLAGVAYNEQFF. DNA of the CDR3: TGCGCCAGCAGCCAAGACTTCCTAGCGGGAGTCGCCTACAATGAGCAGTTCTTC.

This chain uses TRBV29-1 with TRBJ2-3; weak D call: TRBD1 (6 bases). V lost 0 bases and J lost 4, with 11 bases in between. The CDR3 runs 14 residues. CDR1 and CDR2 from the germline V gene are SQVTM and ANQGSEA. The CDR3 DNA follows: TGCAGCGTTGAAGATTCGTGGGGGCCAGATACGCAGTATTTT. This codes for CSVEDSWGPDTQYF.

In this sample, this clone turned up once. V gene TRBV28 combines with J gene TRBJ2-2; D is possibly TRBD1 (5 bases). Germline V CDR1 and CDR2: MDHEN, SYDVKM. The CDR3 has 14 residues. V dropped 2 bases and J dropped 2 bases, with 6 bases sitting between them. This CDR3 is CASSLQGNTGELFF. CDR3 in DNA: TGTGCCAGCAGTTTACAGGGCAACACCGGGGAGCTGTTTTTT.

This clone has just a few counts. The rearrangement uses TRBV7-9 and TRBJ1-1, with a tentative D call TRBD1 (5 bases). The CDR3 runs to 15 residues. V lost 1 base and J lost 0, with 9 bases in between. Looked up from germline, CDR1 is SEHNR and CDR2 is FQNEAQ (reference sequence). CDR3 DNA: TGTGCCAGCAGCTTAGGGCACAGGATGAACACTGAAGCTTTCTTT. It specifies CASSLGHRMNTEAFF.